This T cell receptor (beta chain) was recovered during a study of T-cell reconstitution after alpha-beta-depleted transplantation in children. V lost 1 base and J 7 bases, leaving 16 bases between the germline ends. The CDR3 is 16 residues long. The germline V gene has CDR1 MDHEN and CDR2 SYDVKM. Researchers prepared the TCRbeta library using unique molecular identifiers, the study reports. Via MiXCR, TCRdb re-called the PCR reads, giving one row per CDR3 protein. Of about 610,000 distinct CDR3 sequences in the sample, 8% to 11% were seen once. The source is a human donor who donated a stem cell graft to a child with acute myeloid leukemia. The sequenced sample was PBMCs from the stem cell graft donor, obtained from the stem cell graft. This sequence joins TRBV28 and TRBJ2-2; TRBD2 might be the D (6 bases). As DNA, the CDR3 is TGTGCCAGCAGTTTATCGGGAGCTGGCATAGGCGGGGAGCTGTTTTTT. Amino acid sequence: CASSLSGAGIGGELFF.